These T cell receptor beta chains were read from a single sample in a study of T cells in Graves' hyperthyroidism and ophthalmopathy. TCRdb itself ran the multiplex PCR reads through MiXCR, one entry per CDR3 protein. The sample has roughly 700,000 distinct CDR3 sequences; around 16% are singletons. Sample: blood. These receptors were obtained from a man between 50 and 59 years old with Graves' hyperthyroidism. The CDR3 runs from the conserved cysteine through the conserved F or W. A D gene is named only where the DNA matches it firmly. Where a row states a size, it is once, few, many or the class of an expanded clone; other rows omit it.

D gene	clone size	V gene	J gene	CDR3 DNA	CDR3 protein
.	.	TRBV5-5	TRBJ1-4	TGTGCCAGCAGCTTGGAGGGCCATGAAAAACTGTTTTTT	CASSLEGHEKLFF
.	many	TRBV20-1	TRBJ2-1	TGCAGTGCGTTTCCCGTCCCCGGGAGCAATGAGCAGTTCTTC	CSAFPVPGSNEQFF
TRBD2	many	TRBV7-6	TRBJ2-7	TGTGCCAGCAGCTTTAGCGGGAGTAACGAGCAGTACTTC	CASSFSGSNEQYF
TRBD1	many	TRBV2	TRBJ2-2	TGTGCCAGCAGGGGGACAGGGTATGGGGAGCTGTTTTTT	CASRGTGYGELFF
.	many	TRBV5-1	TRBJ1-5	TGCGCCAGCAGCTCCTCGGGACACTACAATCAGCCCCAGCATTTT	CASSSSGHYNQPQHF
.	few	TRBV19	TRBJ1-2	TGTGCCAGTAGTACCCTCGCAGGGACCCATGGCTACACCTTC	CASSTLAGTHGYTF
.	.	TRBV6-1	TRBJ2-3	TGTGCCAGCAGTAGCCCTGGGGTCGGCACAGATACGCAGTATTTT	CASSSPGVGTDTQYF
.	many	TRBV7-9	TRBJ2-5	TGTGCCAGCAGCCCCCTCCTTGGCAGGGGTGAGCAAGAGACCCAGTACTTC	CASSPLLGRGEQETQYF
.	few	TRBV2	TRBJ1-5	TGTGCCAGCAGTGATAGGACAGAGAATCAGCTCCAGCATTTT	CASSDRTENQLQHF
.	few	TRBV7-6	TRBJ2-1	TGTGCCAGCAGCTTAGTACTCGACAATGAGCAGTTCTTC	CASSLVLDNEQFF
.	few	TRBV13	TRBJ2-4	TGTGCCAGCAGCTTTTTGGTTATAGCCAAAAACATTCAGTACTTC	CASSFLVIAKNIQYF
.	.	TRBV3-1	TRBJ2-7	TGTGCCAGCAGCCAAGATTACGGACAGTTTACCTACGAGCAGTACTTC	CASSQDYGQFTYEQYF
TRBD1	.	TRBV11-2	TRBJ2-5	TGCGCCAGCAGCCGCACCGGGACAGACAACCAAGAGACCCAGTACTTC	CASSRTGTDNQETQYF
.	.	TRBV30	TRBJ1-1	TGTGCCTGGAGTCCTGGAACGAACACTGAAGCTTTCTTT	CAWSPGTNTEAFF
TRBD1	few	TRBV2	TRBJ1-4	TGTGCCAGCAGGATGCAGGGGGCAGTGGGTGAAAAACTGTTTTTT	CASRMQGAVGEKLFF
.	.	TRBV7-2	TRBJ2-2	TGTGCCAGCAGCTTAGGCTCGACAGGGTTGGGGGGGGGTACCGGGGAGCTGTTTTTT	CASSLGSTGLGGGTGELFF
.	many	TRBV7-9	TRBJ1-3	TGTGCCAGCAGCCCCCCTGTCAGGGATCCCTCTGGAAACACCATATATTTT	CASSPPVRDPSGNTIYF
.	.	TRBV20-1	TRBJ2-7	TGCAGTGCTAGCCCCCCCCCAAAAGCCGAGCAGTACTTC	CSASPPPKAEQYF
.	many	TRBV30	TRBJ2-1	TGTGCCTGGAGTGTATCAGGGGTTGAGCAGTTCTTC	CAWSVSGVEQFF
TRBD1	many	TRBV28	TRBJ1-3	TGTGCCAGCAGCTTAACACCCGGGACAGGGGGAAACACCATATATTTT	CASSLTPGTGGNTIYF
.	many	TRBV12-3/TRBV12-4	TRBJ2-4	TGTGCCAGCAGCCCTGCCCTAGCCAAAAACATTCAGTACTTC	CASSPALAKNIQYF
.	.	TRBV29-1	TRBJ2-1	TGCAGCGTTTCGGACACAGCTCCCAATGAGCAGTTCTTC	CSVSDTAPNEQFF
TRBD1	.	TRBV28	TRBJ1-2	TGTGCCAGCAGTGACAGGGGGCTTAACTATGGCTACACCTTC	CASSDRGLNYGYTF
.	.	TRBV6-1	TRBJ2-1	TGTGCCAGCGGCTGGTTGAGCAATGAGCAGTTCTTC	CASGWLSNEQFF
.	.	TRBV30	TRBJ2-5	TGTGCCTGGAGTGTTAGCAGGGCCCAAGAGACCCAGTACTTC	CAWSVSRAQETQYF
TRBD2	few	TRBV19	TRBJ2-3	TGTGCCAGTAGTATACTAGCGGGAGTGACAGATACGCAGTATTTT	CASSILAGVTDTQYF
TRBD1	.	TRBV14	TRBJ1-1	TGTGCCAGCGGCCAAGTCCGGACAGGGGTTGCTTTCTTT	CASGQVRTGVAFF
.	few	TRBV13	TRBJ2-6	TGTGCCAGCAGCAACATAATAGGGGCCAACGTCCTGACTTTC	CASSNIIGANVLTF
.	many	TRBV6-2/TRBV6-3	TRBJ2-7	TGTGCCAGCAGTTACACGGACGAGCTGAGGGAGCAGTACTTC	CASSYTDELREQYF
.	few	TRBV4-1	TRBJ2-7	TGCGCCAGCAGCCACGCGACAGGAGCCTACGAGCAGTACTTC	CASSHATGAYEQYF
TRBD1	many	TRBV28	TRBJ2-1	TGTGCCAGCACTGGGACAGGGGTTTACAATGAGCAGTTCTTC	CASTGTGVYNEQFF
.	many	TRBV2	TRBJ2-1	TGTGCCAGCGTACAAGGGGACGCTGAGCAGTTCTTC	CASVQGDAEQFF
.	.	TRBV6-5	TRBJ2-3	TGTGCCAGCAGTTACACGTATGCCGGAGATACGCAGTATTTT	CASSYTYAGDTQYF
TRBD2	few	TRBV27	TRBJ2-5	TGTGCCAGCAGTTTATCTCCTAGCGGGTTGGAGACCCAGTACTTC	CASSLSPSGLETQYF
TRBD1	many	TRBV3-1	TRBJ1-1	TGTGCCAGCAGACAGGGGACGAACACTGAAGCTTTCTTT	CASRQGTNTEAFF
.	.	TRBV6-1	TRBJ2-7	TGTGCCAGCAGCCCGAACAGTCGCGAGCAGTACTTC	CASSPNSREQYF
.	.	TRBV9	TRBJ2-7	TGTGCCAGCAGCGTAAGGGGTGGCTCCTACAATGAGCAGTACTTC	CASSVRGGSYNEQYF
.	many	TRBV5-1	TRBJ2-6	TGCGCCAGCAGCTTGGTACCCTCTGGGGCCAACGTCCTGACTTTC	CASSLVPSGANVLTF
.	.	TRBV7-9	TRBJ1-6	TGTGCCAGCAGCTTAGGTTTCCGGAGCTCCTATAATTCACCCCTCCACTTT	CASSLGFRSSYNSPLHF
.	few	TRBV20-1	TRBJ2-1	TGCAGTGCTGGGACGACTACCTACAATGAGCAGTTCTTC	CSAGTTTYNEQFF
TRBD2	many	TRBV7-8	TRBJ2-5	TGTGCCAGCAGCTTAGCGGGGACTAGCAGGGAAGAATACTTC	CASSLAGTSREEYF
.	many	TRBV7-8	TRBJ2-3	TGTGCCAGCAGCCCCCGCTCGGGCACAGATACGCAGTATTTT	CASSPRSGTDTQYF
TRBD2	many	TRBV3-1	TRBJ2-7	TGTGCCAGCAGCCAAACTAGCGGGAGGGCCCCCTACGAGCAGTACTTC	CASSQTSGRAPYEQYF
TRBD2	few	TRBV12-3/TRBV12-4	TRBJ2-3	TGTGCCAGCAGTTTTATGCGCGGGAGTGGGTCTACGCAGTATTTT	CASSFMRGSGSTQYF
TRBD1	.	TRBV15	TRBJ2-7	TGTGCCACCAGCAGAGACCTCACAGGGGGCAGGTACGAGCAGTACTTC	CATSRDLTGGRYEQYF
.	few	TRBV11-2	TRBJ1-1	TGTGCCAGCAGCCTCAACGGGGACCATTCCGGGGAGAACACTGAAGCTTTCTTT	CASSLNGDHSGENTEAFF
TRBD2	few	TRBV7-9	TRBJ2-7	TGTGCCAGCAGCTTCCGGGAGGCCCGGGAGCAGTACTTC	CASSFREAREQYF
TRBD1	many	TRBV28	TRBJ2-3	TGTGCCAGCAGGACCCAGGGGGCAGGGGATACGCAGTATTTT	CASRTQGAGDTQYF
.	once	TRBV29-1	TRBJ2-1	TGCAGCGTGGGCGCTAGTGCATTCCACAATGAGCAGTTCTTC	CSVGASAFHNEQFF
TRBD1	many	TRBV5-1	TRBJ2-1	TGCGCCAGCGCAGGGGGATTCGACAATGAGCAGTTCTTC	CASAGGFDNEQFF
TRBD1	.	TRBV2	TRBJ1-5	TGTGCCAGCAGTGAAGAGGGACAGGGAGGGCCCCAGCATTTT	CASSEEGQGGPQHF
.	many	TRBV7-3	TRBJ2-7	TGTGCCAGCAGCTTACAGGGTTTCTCCTACGAGCAGTACTTC	CASSLQGFSYEQYF